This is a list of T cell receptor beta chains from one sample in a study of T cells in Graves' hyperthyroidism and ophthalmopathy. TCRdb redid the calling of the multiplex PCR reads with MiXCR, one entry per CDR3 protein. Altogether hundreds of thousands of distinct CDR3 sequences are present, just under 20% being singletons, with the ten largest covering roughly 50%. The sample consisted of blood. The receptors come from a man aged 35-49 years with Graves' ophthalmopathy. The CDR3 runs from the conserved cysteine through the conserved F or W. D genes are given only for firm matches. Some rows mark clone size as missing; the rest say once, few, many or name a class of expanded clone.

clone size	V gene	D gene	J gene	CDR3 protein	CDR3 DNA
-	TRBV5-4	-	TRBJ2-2	CAQWTEPNTGELFF	TGTGCCCAATGGACGGAACCGAACACCGGGGAGCTGTTTTTT
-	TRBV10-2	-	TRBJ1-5	CASSDPGGNQPQHF	TGCGCCAGCAGTGACCCAGGGGGCAATCAGCCCCAGCATTTT
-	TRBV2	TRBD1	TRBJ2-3	CASSEPRGRGDTQYF	TGTGCCAGCAGTGAGCCCAGGGGGCGAGGGGATACGCAGTATTTT
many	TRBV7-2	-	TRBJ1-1	CASSLPPQWEAFF	TGTGCCAGCAGCTTACCACCCCAGTGGGAAGCTTTCTTT
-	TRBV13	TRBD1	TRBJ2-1	CASSWTGREQFF	TGTGCCAGCAGCTGGACAGGGAGAGAACAGTTCTTC
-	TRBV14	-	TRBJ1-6	CASSQWKGISSYNSPLHF	TGTGCCAGCAGCCAATGGAAAGGGATCAGCTCCTATAATTCACCCCTCCACTTT
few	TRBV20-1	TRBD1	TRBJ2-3	CSASGTGGYTDTQYF	TGCAGTGCTTCCGGGACAGGGGGCTACACAGATACGCAGTATTTT
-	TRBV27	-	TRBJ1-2	CASSPNGGSYGYTF	TGTGCCAGCAGTCCCAACGGAGGATCCTATGGCTACACCTTC
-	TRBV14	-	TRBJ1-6	CASSQVKTGVSNSPLHF	TGTGCCAGCAGCCAAGTGAAGACAGGCGTGTCTAATTCACCCCTCCACTTT
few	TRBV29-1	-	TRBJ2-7	CSVEGRPYEQYF	TGCAGCGTTGAGGGGCGTCCTTACGAGCAGTACTTC
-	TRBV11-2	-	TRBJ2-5	CASSRPSRETQYF	TGTGCCAGCAGCCGACCATCTAGGGAGACCCAGTACTTC
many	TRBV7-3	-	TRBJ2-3	CASSLTGITDTQYF	TGTGCCAGCAGCTTAACGGGAATCACAGATACGCAGTATTTT
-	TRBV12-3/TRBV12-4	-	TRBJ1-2	CASSYRPKRNPYGYTF	TGTGCCAGCTCATACAGACCGAAAAGAAATCCCTATGGCTACACCTTC
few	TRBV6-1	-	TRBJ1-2	CASTPTRQLYGYTF	TGTGCCAGCACTCCTACCCGACAGCTTTATGGCTACACCTTC
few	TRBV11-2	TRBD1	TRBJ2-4	CASRHRDRQFQYF	TGTGCCAGCAGACACCGGGACAGACAATTTCAGTACTTC
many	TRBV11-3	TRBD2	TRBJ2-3	CASSPGTSGRFGDTQYF	TGTGCCAGCAGCCCCGGGACTAGCGGGAGATTCGGAGATACGCAGTATTTT
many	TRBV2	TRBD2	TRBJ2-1	CATKGTSGRTRYNEQFF	TGTGCCACCAAAGGGACTAGCGGGAGGACCCGTTACAATGAGCAGTTCTTC
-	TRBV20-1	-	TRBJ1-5	CSAVGGWVNQPQHF	TGCAGTGCTGTTGGGGGGTGGGTGAATCAGCCCCAGCATTTT
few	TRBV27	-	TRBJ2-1	CASGGNEQFF	TGTGCCAGCGGTGGAAATGAGCAGTTCTTC
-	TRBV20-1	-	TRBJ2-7	CSASRPLAVYYEQHF	TGCAGTGCTAGTCGTCCCTTGGCGGTATACTACGAGCAGCACTTC
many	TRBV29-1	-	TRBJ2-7	CSVMITVGSYEQYF	TGCAGCGTCATGATAACAGTTGGTTCCTACGAGCAGTACTTC
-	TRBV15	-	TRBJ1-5	CATAWSNQPQHF	TGTGCCACCGCGTGGAGCAATCAGCCCCAGCATTTT
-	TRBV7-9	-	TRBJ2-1	CASSVYAGTSYNEQFF	TGTGCCAGCAGCGTCTATGCGGGGACCTCCTACAATGAGCAGTTCTTC
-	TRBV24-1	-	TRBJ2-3	CATSDLRRSPDTQYF	TGTGCCACCAGTGATTTGAGGCGGTCCCCAGATACGCAGTATTTT
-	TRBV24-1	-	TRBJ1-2	CATSDARQSYGYTF	TGTGCCACCAGTGATGCCCGACAGTCCTATGGCTACACCTTC
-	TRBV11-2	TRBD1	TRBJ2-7	CASSSLGQYYEQYF	TGTGCCAGCAGCTCGCTGGGACAGTACTACGAGCAGTACTTC
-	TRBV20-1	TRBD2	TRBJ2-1	CSAWTRIYEQFF	TGCAGTGCTTGGACTAGAATCTATGAGCAGTTCTTC
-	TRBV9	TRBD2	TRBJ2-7	CASSVRAGATYEQYF	TGTGCCAGCAGCGTAAGAGCGGGAGCCACCTACGAGCAGTACTTC
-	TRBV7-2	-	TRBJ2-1	CASSLGILGQSYNEQFF	TGTGCCAGCAGCTTGGGTATTTTGGGGCAATCCTACAATGAGCAGTTCTTC